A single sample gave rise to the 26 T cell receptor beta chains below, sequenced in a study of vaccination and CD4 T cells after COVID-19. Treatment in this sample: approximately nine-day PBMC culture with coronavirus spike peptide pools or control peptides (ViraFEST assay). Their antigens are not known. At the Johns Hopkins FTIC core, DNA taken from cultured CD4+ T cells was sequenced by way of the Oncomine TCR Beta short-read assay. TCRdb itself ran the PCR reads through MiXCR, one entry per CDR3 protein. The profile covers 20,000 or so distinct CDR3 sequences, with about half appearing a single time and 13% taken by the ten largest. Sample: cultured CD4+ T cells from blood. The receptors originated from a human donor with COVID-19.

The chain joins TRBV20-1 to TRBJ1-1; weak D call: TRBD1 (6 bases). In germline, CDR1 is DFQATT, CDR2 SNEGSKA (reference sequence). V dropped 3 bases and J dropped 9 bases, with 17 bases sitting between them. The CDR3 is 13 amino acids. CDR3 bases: TGCAGTGCTAGCGTGGCAGGGGCTCTGAAAGCTTTCTTT. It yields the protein CSASVAGALKAFF.

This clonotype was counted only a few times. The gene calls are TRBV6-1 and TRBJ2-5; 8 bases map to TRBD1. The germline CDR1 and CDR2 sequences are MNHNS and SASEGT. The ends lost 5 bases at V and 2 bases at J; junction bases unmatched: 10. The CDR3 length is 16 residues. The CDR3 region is CASSSGQGRKQETQYF. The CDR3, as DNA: TGTGCCAGCAGTAGTGGACAGGGTAGAAAGCAAGAGACCCAGTACTTC.

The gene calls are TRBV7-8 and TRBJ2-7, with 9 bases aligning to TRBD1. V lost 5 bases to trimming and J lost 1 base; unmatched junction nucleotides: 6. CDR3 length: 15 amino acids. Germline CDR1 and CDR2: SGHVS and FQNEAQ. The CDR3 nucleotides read TGTGCCAGCAGCCGTACAGGGGGCCGATCCTACGAGCAGTACTTC. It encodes CASSRTGGRSYEQYF.

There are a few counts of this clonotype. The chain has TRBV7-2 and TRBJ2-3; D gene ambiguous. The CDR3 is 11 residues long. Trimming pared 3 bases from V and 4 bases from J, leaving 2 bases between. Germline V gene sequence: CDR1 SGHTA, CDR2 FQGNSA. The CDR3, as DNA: TGTGCCAGCAGCTTCTCAGATACGCAGTATTTT. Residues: CASSFSDTQYF.

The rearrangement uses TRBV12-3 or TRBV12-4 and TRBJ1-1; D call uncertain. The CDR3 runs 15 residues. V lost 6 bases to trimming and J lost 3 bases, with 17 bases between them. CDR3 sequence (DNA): TGTGCCAGCAGGACGGGCCGGGGAAAGGACACTGAAGCTTTCTTT. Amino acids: CASRTGRGKDTEAFF.

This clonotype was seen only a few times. CDR3 nucleotides: TGTGCCAGTCAGCGGGACGCCGAAAGGTGGGAAGCTTTCTTT. Translating gives CASQRDAERWEAFF. The rearrangement joins TRBV19 to TRBJ1-1; perhaps TRBD1 as D (5 bases). The germline gives CDR1 LNHDA, CDR2 SQIVND (reference sequence). Trimming shortened V by 8 bases and J by 8 bases, and 21 bases separated the two germline ends. The CDR3 is 14 amino acids.

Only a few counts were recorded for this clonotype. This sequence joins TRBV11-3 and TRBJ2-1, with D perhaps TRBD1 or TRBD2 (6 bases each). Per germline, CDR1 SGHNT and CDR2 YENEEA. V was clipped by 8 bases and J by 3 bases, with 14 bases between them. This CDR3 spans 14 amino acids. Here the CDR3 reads CASAQGGSYNEQFF. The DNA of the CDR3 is TGTGCCAGCGCCCAAGGGGGGAGCTACAATGAGCAGTTCTTC.

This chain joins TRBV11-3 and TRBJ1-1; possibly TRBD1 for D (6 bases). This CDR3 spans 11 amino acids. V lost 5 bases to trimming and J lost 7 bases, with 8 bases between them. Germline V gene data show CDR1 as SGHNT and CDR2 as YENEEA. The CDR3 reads CASSQGFEAFF. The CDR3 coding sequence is TGTGCCAGCAGCCAGGGGTTTGAAGCTTTCTTT. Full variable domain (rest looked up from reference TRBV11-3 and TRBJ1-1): EAGVVQSPRYKIIEKKQPVAFWCNPISGHNTLYWYLQNLGQGPELLIRYENEEAVDDSQLPKDRFSAERLKGVDSTLKIQPAELGDSAVYLCASSQGFEAFFGQGTRLTVV.

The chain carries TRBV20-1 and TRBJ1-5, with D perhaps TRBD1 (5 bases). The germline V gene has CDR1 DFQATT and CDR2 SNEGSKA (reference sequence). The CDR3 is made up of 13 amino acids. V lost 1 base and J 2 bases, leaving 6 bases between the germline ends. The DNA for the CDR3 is TGCAGTGCTAGAGCGGGGGGCAATCAGCCCCAGCATTTT. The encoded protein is CSARAGGNQPQHF.

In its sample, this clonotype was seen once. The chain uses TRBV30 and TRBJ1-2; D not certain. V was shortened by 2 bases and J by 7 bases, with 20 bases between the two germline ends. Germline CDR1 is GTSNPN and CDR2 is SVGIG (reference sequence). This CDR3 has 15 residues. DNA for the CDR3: TGTGCCTGGAGTACTTATGGGCAGAGGGCCATTGGCTACACCTTC. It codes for CAWSTYGQRAIGYTF.

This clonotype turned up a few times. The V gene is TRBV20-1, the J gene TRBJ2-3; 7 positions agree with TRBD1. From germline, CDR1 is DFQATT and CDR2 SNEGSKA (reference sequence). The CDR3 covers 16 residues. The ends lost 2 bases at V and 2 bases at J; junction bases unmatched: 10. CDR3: CSARRGGRADTDTQYF. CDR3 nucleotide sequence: TGCAGTGCTAGAAGAGGGGGCAGGGCGGACACAGATACGCAGTATTTT.

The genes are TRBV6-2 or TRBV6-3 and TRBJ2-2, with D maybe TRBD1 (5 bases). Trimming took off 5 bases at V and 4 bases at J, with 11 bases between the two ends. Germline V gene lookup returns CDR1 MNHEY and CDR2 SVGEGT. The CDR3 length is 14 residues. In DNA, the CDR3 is TGTGCCAGCAGTGGGGCCGCGGCCACCGGGGAGCTGTTTTTT. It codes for CASSGAAATGELFF.

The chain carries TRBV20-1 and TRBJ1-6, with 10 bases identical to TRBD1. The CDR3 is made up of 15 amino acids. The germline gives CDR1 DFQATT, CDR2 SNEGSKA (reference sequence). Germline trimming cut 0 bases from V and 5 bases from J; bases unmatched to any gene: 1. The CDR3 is CSARDGTGDNSPLHF. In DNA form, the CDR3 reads TGCAGTGCTAGAGATGGGACAGGGGATAATTCACCCCTCCACTTT.

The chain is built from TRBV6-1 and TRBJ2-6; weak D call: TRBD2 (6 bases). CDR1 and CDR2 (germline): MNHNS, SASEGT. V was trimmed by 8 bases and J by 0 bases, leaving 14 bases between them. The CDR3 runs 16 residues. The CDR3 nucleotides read TGTGCCAGCGGGAGGACCACAATCTCTGGGGCCAACGTCCTGACTTTC. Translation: CASGRTTISGANVLTF.

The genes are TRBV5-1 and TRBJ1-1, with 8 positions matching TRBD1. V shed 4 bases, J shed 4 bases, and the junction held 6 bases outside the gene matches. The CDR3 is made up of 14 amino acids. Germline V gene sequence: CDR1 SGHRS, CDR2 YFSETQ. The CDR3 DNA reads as TGCGCCAGCAGCGAGAGTACAGGGGGCACTGAAGCTTTCTTT. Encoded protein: CASSESTGGTEAFF.

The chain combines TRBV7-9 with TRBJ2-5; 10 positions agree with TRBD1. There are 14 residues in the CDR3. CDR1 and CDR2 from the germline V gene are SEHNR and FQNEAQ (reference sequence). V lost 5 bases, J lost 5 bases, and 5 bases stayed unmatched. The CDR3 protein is CASSLTGGVETQYF. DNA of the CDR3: TGTGCCAGCAGCCTGACAGGGGGCGTGGAGACCCAGTACTTC.

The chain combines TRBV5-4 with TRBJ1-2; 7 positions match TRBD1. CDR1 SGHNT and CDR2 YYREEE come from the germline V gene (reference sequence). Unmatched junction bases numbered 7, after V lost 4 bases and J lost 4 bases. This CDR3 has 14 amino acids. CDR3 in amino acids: CASSIGTETYGYTF. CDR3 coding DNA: TGTGCCAGCAGCATAGGGACAGAAACCTATGGCTACACCTTC.

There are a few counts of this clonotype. CDR3 in DNA: TGTGCCAGCAGTTACGCCAGGCACACCGGGGAGCTGTTTTTT. Translating gives CASSYARHTGELFF. The chain uses TRBV6-2 or TRBV6-3 and TRBJ2-2; D is ambiguous. From germline, CDR1 is MNHEY and CDR2 SVGEGT. CDR3 length: 14 residues. V was shortened by 2 bases and J by 3 bases, with 7 bases between the two germline ends.

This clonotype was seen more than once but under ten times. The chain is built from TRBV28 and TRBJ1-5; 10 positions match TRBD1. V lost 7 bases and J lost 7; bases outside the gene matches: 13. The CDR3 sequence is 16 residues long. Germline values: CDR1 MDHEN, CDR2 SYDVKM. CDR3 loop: CASTSPGQGTIQPQHF. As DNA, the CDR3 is TGTGCCAGCACCTCACCGGGACAGGGGACTATCCAGCCCCAGCATTTT. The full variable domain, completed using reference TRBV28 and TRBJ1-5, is DVKVTQSSRYLVKRTGEKVFLECVQDMDHENMFWYRQDPGLGLRLIYFSYDVKMKEKGDIPEGYSVSREKKERFSLILESASTNQTSMYLCASTSPGQGTIQPQHFGDGTRLSIL.

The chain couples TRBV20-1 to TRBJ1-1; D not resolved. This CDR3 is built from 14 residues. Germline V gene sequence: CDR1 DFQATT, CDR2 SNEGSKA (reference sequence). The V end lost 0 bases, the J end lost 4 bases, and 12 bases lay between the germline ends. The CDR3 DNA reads TGCAGTGCTAGAGACCACGGGCAGCTCACTGAAGCTTTCTTT. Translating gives CSARDHGQLTEAFF.

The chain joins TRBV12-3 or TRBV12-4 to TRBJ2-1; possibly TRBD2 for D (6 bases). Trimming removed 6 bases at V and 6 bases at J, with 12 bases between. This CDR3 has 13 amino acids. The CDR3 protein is CASRRRDTNEQFF. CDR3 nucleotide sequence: TGTGCCAGCAGACGGAGGGATACCAATGAGCAGTTCTTC.

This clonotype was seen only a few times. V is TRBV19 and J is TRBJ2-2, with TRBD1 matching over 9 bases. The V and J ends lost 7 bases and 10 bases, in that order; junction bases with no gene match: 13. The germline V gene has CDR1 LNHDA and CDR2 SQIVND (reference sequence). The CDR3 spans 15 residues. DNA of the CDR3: TGTGCCAGTACCCCGAGAGGGGACAGGGTTCTGGAGCTGTTTTTT. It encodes CASTPRGDRVLELFF.

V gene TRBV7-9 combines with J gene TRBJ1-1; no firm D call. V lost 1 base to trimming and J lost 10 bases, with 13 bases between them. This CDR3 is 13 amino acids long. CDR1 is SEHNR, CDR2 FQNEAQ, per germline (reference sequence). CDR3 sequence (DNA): TGTGCCAGCAGCTTAGACACCCGGGCTGCAGCTTTCTTT. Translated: CASSLDTRAAAFF. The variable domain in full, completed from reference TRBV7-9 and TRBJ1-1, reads DTGVSQNPRHKITKRGQNVTFRCDPISEHNRLYWYRQTLGQGPEFLTYFQNEAQLEKSRLLSDRFSAERPKGSFSTLEIQRTEQGDSAMYLCASSLDTRAAAFFGQGTRLTVV.

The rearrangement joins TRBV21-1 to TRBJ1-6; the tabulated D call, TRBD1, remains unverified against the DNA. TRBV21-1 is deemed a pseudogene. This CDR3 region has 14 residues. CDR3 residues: CASSKLQGNSPLHF. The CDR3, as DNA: TGTGCCAGCAGCAAACTACAGGGTAATTCACCCCTCCACTTT.

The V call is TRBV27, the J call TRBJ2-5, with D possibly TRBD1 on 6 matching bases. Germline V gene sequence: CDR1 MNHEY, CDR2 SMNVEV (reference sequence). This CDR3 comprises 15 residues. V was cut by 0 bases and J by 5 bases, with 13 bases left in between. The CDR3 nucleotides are TGTGCCAGCAGTTTATCTGTGCAGGGGTTGGAGACCCAGTACTTC. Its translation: CASSLSVQGLETQYF.

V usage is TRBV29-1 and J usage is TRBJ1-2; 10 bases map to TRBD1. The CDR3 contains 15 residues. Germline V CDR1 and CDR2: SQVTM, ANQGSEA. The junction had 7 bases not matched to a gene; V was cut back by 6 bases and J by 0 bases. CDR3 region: CSVYPGTGANYGYTF. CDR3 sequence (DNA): TGCAGCGTCTACCCCGGGACAGGGGCTAACTATGGCTACACCTTC.